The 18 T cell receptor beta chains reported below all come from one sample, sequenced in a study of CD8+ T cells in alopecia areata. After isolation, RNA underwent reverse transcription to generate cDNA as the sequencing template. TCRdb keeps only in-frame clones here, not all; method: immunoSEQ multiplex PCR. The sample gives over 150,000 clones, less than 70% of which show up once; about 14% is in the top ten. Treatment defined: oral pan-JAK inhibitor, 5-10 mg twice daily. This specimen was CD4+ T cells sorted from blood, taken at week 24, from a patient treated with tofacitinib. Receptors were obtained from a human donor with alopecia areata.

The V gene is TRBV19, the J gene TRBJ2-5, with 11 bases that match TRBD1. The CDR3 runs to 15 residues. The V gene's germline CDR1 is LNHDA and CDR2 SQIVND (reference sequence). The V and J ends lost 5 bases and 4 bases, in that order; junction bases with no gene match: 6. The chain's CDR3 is CASSLRTGGVETQYF. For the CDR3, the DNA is TGTGCCAGTAGTCTCAGGACAGGGGGCGTAGAGACCCAGTACTTC.

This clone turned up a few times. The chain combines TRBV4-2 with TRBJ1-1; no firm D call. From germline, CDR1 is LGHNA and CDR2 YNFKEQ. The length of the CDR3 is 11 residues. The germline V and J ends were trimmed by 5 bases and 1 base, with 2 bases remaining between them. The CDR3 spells CASSENTEAFF. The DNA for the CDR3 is TGTGCCAGCAGCGAGAACACTGAAGCTTTCTTT.

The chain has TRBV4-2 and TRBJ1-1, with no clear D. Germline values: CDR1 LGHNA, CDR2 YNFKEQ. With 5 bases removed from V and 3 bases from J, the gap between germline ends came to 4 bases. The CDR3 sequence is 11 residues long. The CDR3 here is CASSIDTEAFF. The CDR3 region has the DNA TGTGCCAGCAGCATAGACACTGAAGCTTTCTTT.

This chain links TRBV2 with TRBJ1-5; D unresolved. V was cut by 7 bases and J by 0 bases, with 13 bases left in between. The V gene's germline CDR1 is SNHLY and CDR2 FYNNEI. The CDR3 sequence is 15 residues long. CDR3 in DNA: TGTGCCAGCACCGAAGTAGGGTTTAGCAATCAGCCCCAGCATTTT. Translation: CASTEVGFSNQPQHF.

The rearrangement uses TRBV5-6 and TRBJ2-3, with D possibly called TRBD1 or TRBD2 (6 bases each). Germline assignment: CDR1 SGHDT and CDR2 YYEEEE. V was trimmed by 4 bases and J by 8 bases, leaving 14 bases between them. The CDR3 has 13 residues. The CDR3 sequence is CASSGGLESTQYF. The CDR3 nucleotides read TGTGCCAGCAGCGGGGGGCTAGAATCTACGCAGTATTTT.

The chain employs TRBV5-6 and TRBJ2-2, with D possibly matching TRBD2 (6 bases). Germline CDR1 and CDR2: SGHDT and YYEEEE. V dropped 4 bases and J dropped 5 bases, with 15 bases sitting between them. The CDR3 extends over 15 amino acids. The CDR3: CASSVRDLRTGELFF. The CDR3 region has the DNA TGTGCCAGCAGCGTCCGGGACTTAAGAACCGGGGAGCTGTTTTTT.

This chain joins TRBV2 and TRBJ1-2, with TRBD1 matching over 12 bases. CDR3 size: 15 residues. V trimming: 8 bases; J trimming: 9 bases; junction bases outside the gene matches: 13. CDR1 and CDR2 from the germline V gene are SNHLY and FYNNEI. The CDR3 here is CASVRSGTGGVSYTF. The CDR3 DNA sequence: TGTGCCAGCGTCCGATCCGGGACAGGGGGCGTGAGCTACACCTTC.

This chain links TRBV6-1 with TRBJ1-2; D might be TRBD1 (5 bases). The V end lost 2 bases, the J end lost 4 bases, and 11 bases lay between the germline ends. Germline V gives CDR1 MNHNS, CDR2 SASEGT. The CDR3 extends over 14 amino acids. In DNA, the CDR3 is TGTGCCAGCAGTGAAAGGGGAACAGCCTATGGCTACACCTTC. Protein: CASSERGTAYGYTF.

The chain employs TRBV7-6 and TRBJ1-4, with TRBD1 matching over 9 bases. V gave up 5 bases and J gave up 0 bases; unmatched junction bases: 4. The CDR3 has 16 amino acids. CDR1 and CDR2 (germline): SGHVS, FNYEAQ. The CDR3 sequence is CASSPQGAATNEKLFF. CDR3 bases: TGTGCCAGCAGCCCACAGGGGGCAGCAACTAATGAAAAACTGTTTTTT.

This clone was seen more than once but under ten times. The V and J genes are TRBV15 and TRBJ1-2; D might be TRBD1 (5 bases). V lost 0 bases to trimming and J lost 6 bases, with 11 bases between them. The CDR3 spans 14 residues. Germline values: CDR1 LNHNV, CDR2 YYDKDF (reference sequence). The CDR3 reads CATSRDERGNGYTF. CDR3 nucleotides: TGTGCCACCAGCAGAGATGAACGGGGGAATGGCTACACCTTC.

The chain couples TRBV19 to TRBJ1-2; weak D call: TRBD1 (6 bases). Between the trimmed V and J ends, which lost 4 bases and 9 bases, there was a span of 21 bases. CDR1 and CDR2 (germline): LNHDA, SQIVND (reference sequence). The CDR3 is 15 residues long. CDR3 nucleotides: TGTGCCAGTAGTACATCCCGAGTAGGGGGGACAAGCTACACCTTC. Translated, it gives CASSTSRVGGTSYTF.

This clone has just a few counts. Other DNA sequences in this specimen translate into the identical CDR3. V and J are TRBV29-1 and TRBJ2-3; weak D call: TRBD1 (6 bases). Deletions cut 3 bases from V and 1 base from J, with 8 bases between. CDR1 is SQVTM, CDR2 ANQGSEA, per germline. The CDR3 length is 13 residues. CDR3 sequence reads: CSVDRGRTDTQYF. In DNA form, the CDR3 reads TGCAGCGTTGACAGGGGCCGCACAGATACGCAGTATTTT.

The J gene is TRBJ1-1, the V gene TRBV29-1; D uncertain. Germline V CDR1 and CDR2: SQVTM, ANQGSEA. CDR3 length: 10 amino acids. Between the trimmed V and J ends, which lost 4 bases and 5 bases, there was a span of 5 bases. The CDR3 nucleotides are TGCAGCGTTGTATCGACTGAAGCTTTCTTT. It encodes CSVVSTEAFF.

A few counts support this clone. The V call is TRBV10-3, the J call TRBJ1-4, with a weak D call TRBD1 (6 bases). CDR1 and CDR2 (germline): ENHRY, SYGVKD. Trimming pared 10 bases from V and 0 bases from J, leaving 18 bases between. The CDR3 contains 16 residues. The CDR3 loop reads CATSLQGAATNEKLFF. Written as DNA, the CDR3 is TGTGCCACCAGCCTACAGGGAGCTGCAACTAATGAAAAACTGTTTTTT.

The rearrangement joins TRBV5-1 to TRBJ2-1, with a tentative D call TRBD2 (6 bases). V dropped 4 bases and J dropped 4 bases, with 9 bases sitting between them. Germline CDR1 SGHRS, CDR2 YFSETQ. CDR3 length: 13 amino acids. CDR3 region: CASSRTNYNEQFF. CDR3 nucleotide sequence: TGCGCCAGCAGCCGGACTAATTACAATGAGCAGTTCTTC. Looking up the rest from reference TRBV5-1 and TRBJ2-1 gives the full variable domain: KAGVTQTPRYLIKTRGQQVTLSCSPISGHRSVSWYQQTPGQGLQFLFEYFSETQRNKGNFPGRFSGRQFSNSRSEMNVSTLELGDSALYLCASSRTNYNEQFFGPGTRLTVL.

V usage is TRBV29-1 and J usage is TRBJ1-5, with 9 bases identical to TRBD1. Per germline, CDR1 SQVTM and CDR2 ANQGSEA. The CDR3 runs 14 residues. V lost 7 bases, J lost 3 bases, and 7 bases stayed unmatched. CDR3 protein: CSARTGDTNQPQHF. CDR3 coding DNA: TGCAGCGCCCGGACAGGGGATACCAATCAGCCCCAGCATTTT.

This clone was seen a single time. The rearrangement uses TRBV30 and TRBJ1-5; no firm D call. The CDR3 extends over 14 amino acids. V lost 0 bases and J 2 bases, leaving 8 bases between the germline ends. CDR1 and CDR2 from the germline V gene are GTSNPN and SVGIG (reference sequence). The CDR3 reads CAWSVRAGNQPQHF. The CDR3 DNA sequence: TGTGCCTGGAGTGTAAGGGCAGGCAATCAGCCCCAGCATTTT. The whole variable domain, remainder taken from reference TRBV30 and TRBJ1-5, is SQTIHQWPATLVQPVGSPLSLECTVEGTSNPNLYWYRQAAGRGLQLLFYSVGIGQISSEVPQNLSASRPQDRQFILSSKKLLLSDSGFYLCAWSVRAGNQPQHFGDGTRLSIL.

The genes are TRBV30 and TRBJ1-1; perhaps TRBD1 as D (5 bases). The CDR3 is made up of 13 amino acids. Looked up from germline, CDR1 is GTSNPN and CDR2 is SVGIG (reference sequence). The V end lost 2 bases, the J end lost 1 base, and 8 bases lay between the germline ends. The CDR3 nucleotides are TGTGCCTGGAGTCACACAGGGAACACTGAAGCTTTCTTT. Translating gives CAWSHTGNTEAFF.